The 9 T cell receptor beta chains below all came from one sample that was sequenced in a study of T cell responses to AZD1222 COVID-19 vaccine. Produced via immunoSEQ multiplex PCR; TCRdb's table is partial and in-frame only. The sample lists about 120,000 clones; 75% to 95% were seen once. Sequences were derived from peripheral blood, sampled 28 days after the second dose of the MenACWY control vaccine. The receptors stem from an adult who received the MenACWY meningococcal vaccine as a control.

The gene calls are TRBV6-1 and TRBJ1-4, with D possibly matching TRBD1 (5 bases). The V end lost 1 base, the J end lost 7 bases, and 10 bases lay between the germline ends. Germline CDR1 and CDR2: MNHNS and SASEGT. The CDR3 is 14 amino acids. The CDR3 spells CASSEGGLGEKLFF. For the CDR3, the DNA is TGTGCCAGCAGTGAAGGGGGCTTAGGTGAAAAACTGTTTTTT.

V and J are TRBV27 and TRBJ2-1; unclear D gene. The V end lost 5 bases, the J end lost 9 bases, and 17 bases lay between the germline ends. From germline, CDR1 is MNHEY and CDR2 SMNVEV (reference sequence). The CDR3 contains 14 residues. The CDR3 region has the DNA TGTGCCAGCAGTCCCCTCTCCCCAGTCGGTGAGCAGTTCTTC. Protein product: CASSPLSPVGEQFF.

This clone has only one observation. The chain recombines TRBV6-6 with TRBJ2-7, with 10 bases fitting TRBD2. Germline V gene lookup returns CDR1 MNHNY and CDR2 SVGAGI (reference sequence). The CDR3 sequence is 15 residues long. The V and J ends lost 1 base and 2 bases, in that order; junction bases with no gene match: 2. Written as DNA, the CDR3 is TGTGCCAGCAGTTACTATCTAGCGGGGGCCTACGAGCAGTACGTC. It encodes CASSYYLAGAYEQYV.

The V and J genes are TRBV4-1 and TRBJ2-2, with D perhaps TRBD2 (5 bases). V dropped 0 bases and J dropped 6 bases, with 14 bases sitting between them. Germline-derived CDR1 and CDR2 are MGHRA and YSYEKL. The CDR3 totals 16 residues. The CDR3 region has the DNA TGCGCCAGCAGCCAAGAGGGTCTAGCTTGGGCCGGGGAGCTGTTTTTT. Amino acids: CASSQEGLAWAGELFF.

The chain joins TRBV28 to TRBJ1-2; 8 bases match TRBD1. The CDR3 loop spans 18 amino acids. From germline, CDR1 is MDHEN and CDR2 SYDVKM. The trim removed 6 bases at V and 1 base at J, leaving 16 bases unmatched. The CDR3 region is CASSPGGPGTGNNYGYTF. CDR3 DNA: TGTGCCAGCAGCCCGGGGGGTCCCGGGACAGGCAATAACTATGGCTACACCTTC.

This clone was seen once. The CDR3: CASSPERQGSNIQYF. The CDR3 DNA sequence: TGTGCCAGCAGCCCCGAACGGCAGGGAAGTAACATTCAGTACTTC. The genes are TRBV3-1 (or the pseudogene TRBV3-2) and TRBJ2-4; the D gene is possibly TRBD1 (5 bases). V was clipped by 4 bases and J by 7 bases, with 17 bases between them. The CDR3 has 15 residues. Germline V lookup: CDR1 LGHDT, CDR2 YNNKEL (reference sequence).

The V and J genes are TRBV15 and TRBJ1-4; 8 positions agree with TRBD1. The J segment lost 5 bases and the V segment lost 3 bases, leaving 5 bases of the junction unmatched. The germline V gene has CDR1 LNHNV and CDR2 YYDKDF (reference sequence). The CDR3 extends over 15 amino acids. DNA of the CDR3: TGTGCCACCAGCAGGCAGGGGGCCCCCAATGAAAAACTGTTTTTT. Its protein is CATSRQGAPNEKLFF.

The chain recombines TRBV19 with TRBJ1-3; TRBD1 agrees at 7 bases. CDR3 length equals 17 residues. V gave up 6 bases and J gave up 2 bases; unmatched junction bases: 13. The V gene's germline CDR1 is LNHDA and CDR2 SQIVND (reference sequence). CDR3 amino acids: CASRPGTATFPGNTIYF. CDR3 DNA: TGTGCCAGTAGACCCGGGACAGCAACTTTCCCTGGAAACACCATATATTTT.

The V and J genes are TRBV5-1 and TRBJ2-7; D may be TRBD2 (5 bases). V was clipped by 2 bases and J by 3 bases, with 12 bases between them. Per germline, CDR1 SGHRS and CDR2 YFSETQ. This CDR3 region has 14 residues. In DNA, the CDR3 is TGCGCCAGCAGCTTCTTAAGCGGACTCTACGAGCAGTACTTC. As protein: CASSFLSGLYEQYF.